Reported below is one T cell receptor beta chain. CD45RO-negative, CCR7-positively selected cells formed the naive CD8 fraction, excluding terminally differentiated effector memory CD45RA+ cells. Nashville, Tennessee was home to all donors, who were Caucasian adults. This CDR3 has 16 amino acids. Germline-derived CDR1 and CDR2 are MDHEN and SYDVKM. Trimming removed 3 bases from V and 5 bases from J; junction bases left unmatched: 8. The authors distributed each subset's genomic DNA evenly over several immunoSEQ plates. TCRdb's copy holds only in-frame clones and misses some; the assay was immunoSEQ multiplex PCR. The profile shows about 580,000 clones, 95% to 98% of them singletons. This record comes from a study of shared clonotypes between healthy human individuals.

This TCR came from a man younger than 45 in good health. Sequencing was done on a sample of naive CD8+ T cells sorted from blood. V gene TRBV28 combines with J gene TRBJ2-7; 12 nucleotides agree with TRBD1. The CDR3 loop reads CASSLSRGQGADEQYF. DNA of the CDR3: TGTGCCAGCAGTTTGTCTCGGGGACAGGGGGCGGACGAGCAGTACTTC.